Sequencing of this T cell receptor beta chain was carried out in a study of beta chain features in type 1 diabetes. Study context: Regarding age, gender and cell yields, patients proved similar to healthy donors. Study-wide results and caveats: The study left unresolved whether HLA type influences TCRB rearrangement. PCR might pick shorter templates more often, in the same way for patients and controls. Type 1 diabetes patients had TCRB CDR3s that were shorter (moderately but significantly so) in all four CD4+ subsets.

CD4+ naive, central memory, regulatory and stem cell-like memory cells were sorted via CD45RO/CCR7/CD25/CD127/CD95/CD27. The CDR3 runs 15 residues. Trimming took off 1 base at V and 0 bases at J, with 9 bases between the two ends. Per the germline V gene, CDR1 is SGHDN and CDR2 is FVKESK. Worth noting for this clone: Its antigen remains unidentified.

Every isolated RNA sample was fully reverse transcribed, so sequencing captured expressed TCRB transcripts. Data came from immunoSEQ multiplex PCR; TCRdb stores just in-frame clones and leaves some out. The sample lists hundreds of thousands of clones; around an eighth were seen once. The origin of this receptor is a man in his late teens or twenties with type 1 diabetes. The sequencing input was naive CD4+ T cells from blood. The chain is built from TRBV14 and TRBJ1-2, with no clear D. DNA of the CDR3: TGTGCCAGCAGCCAAGGTCCGGAATCTAACTATGGCTACACCTTC. It encodes CASSQGPESNYGYTF.